This T cell receptor beta chain was obtained from a study of blood T cell repertoires in COVID-19. At the level of the study: Sites in the United States, Italy and Spain provided acute and convalescent COVID-19 samples. PBMCs, B-cell-depleted T cells, or T cells were the source of the cDNA or gDNA that made up the material.

Methods used by the authors: Reference gene primer amplification in the assay estimated nucleated cell counts. Produced via immunoSEQ multiplex PCR; TCRdb's table is partial and in-frame only. That table furnishes V, J and clone size, whereas the DNA furnished D and trimming. Of tens of thousands of clones in the sample, about 77% were seen once. Trimming stripped 6 bases from V and 0 bases from J, with 15 bases between. The CDR3 consists of 15 residues. CDR1 is KGHSH, CDR2 LQKENI, per germline. In Seattle, patients joined the study during active infection and were tracked longitudinally. The TCR originated in a man aged 70-80 years with COVID-19, enrolled during active disease. Input material: peripheral blood. The gene calls are TRBV18 and TRBJ2-7; either TRBD1 or TRBD2 may supply D (7 bases each). The CDR3 region has the DNA TGTGCCAGCTCCCCAGGGGGGGGATACTCCTACGAGCAGTACTTC. This gives the protein CASSPGGGYSYEQYF. Filled out from reference TRBV18 and TRBJ2-7, the complete variable domain reads NAGVMQNPRHLVRRRGQEARLRCSPMKGHSHVYWYRQLPEEGLKFMVYLQKENIIDESGMPKERFSAEFPKEGPSILRIQQVVRGDSAAYFCASSPGGGYSYEQYFGPGTRLTVT.